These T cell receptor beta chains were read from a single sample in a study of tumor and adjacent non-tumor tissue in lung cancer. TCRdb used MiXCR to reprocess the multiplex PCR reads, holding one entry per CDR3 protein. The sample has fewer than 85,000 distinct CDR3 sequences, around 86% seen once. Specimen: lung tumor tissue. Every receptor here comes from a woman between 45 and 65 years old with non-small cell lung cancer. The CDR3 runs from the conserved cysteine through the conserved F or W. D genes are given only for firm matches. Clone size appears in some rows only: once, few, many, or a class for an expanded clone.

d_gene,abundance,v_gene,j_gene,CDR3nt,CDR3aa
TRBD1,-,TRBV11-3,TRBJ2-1,TGTGCCAGCAGCTTAGCAGGGGGCAAGGAACAGTTCTTC,CASSLAGGKEQFF
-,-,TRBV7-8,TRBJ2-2,TGTGCCGGCAGCTTAGCCCAGGGACGGCCCAACACCGGGGAGCTGTCTTTT,CAGSLAQGRPNTGELSF
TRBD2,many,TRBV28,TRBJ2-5,TGTGCCAGCTCCACTTTGGTACTAGCGTTTTTGGAGACCCAGTACTTC,CASSTLVLAFLETQYF
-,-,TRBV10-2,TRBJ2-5,TGCGCCAGCAGCCATGAGGAGACACAGTACTTC,CASSHEETQYF
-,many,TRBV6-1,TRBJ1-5,TGTGCCAGCAGAACAGAAGGAGGGGCTTCTCAGCCCCAGCATTTT,CASRTEGGASQPQHF
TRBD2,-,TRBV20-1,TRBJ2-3,TGCAATGCTAGAGGGACTAGCGGAGGACTAAGATACACGCAGTATTTT,CNARGTSGGLRYTQYF
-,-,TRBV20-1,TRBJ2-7,TGCACTGCTAGCCGAGGAGGGACGGGCTACGAGCAGTACTTC,CTASRGGTGYEQYF
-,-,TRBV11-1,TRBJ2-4,TGTGCCAGCGGCCGGGATGCCGGGGTCTCGGGGTACATTCAGTACTTC,CASGRDAGVSGYIQYF
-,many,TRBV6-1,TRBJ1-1,TGTGCCAGCAGTGTACAGAGAGACACTGAAGCTTTCTTT,CASSVQRDTEAFF
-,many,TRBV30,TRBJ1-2,TGTGCCTGGAGTGTACGCAACGACTATGGCTACACCTTC,CAWSVRNDYGYTF
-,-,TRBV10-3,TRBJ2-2,TGTGCCATCAGGGATTCCGCTAAGACCGGGGAGCTGTTTTTT,CAIRDSAKTGELFF
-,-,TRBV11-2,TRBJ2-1,TGTGCCAGCATGGGACCACCCGAGGAGCAGTTCTTC,CASMGPPEEQFF
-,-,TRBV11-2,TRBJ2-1,TGTGCAAGCAGCTTAATAGGTGGGCGTCGGGAGCAGTTCTTC,CASSLIGGRREQFF
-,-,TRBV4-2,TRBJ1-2,TGTGCCAGCAACCAGGGGAGACCCGTCAGCGGTGGCTACACCTTC,CASNQGRPVSGGYTF
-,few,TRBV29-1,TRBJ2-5,TGCAGTGTTGCGGGCGCCGGTTTGGAGACCCATTACTTC,CSVAGAGLETHYF
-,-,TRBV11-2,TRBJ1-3,TGTGACAGCAGTTTAACCCGGACTCAGACTGGAAACATCATATATTTT,CDSSLTRTQTGNIIYF
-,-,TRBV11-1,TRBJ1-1,TGTGCCAGCAGCTTGGATACTGTGGAGGGCACTGAAGCTTTCTTT,CASSLDTVEGTEAFF
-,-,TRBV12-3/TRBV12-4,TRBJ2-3,TGTGCCAGCAGTTCGGATACAGATACGCAGTTTTTT,CASSSDTDTQFF
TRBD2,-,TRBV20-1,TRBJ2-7,TGCAGGGCTAGACGCGACGGGGGGGGGAGCCAGTACTTC,CRARRDGGGSQYF
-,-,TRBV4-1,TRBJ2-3,TGCTTCAGCAGCCAACCCCTAGCGACAGATACGCAGTATTTT,CFSSQPLATDTQYF
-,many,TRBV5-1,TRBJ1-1,TGCGCCAGCAGCTTGGCCAAGGCGAACACTGAAGCTTTCTTT,CASSLAKANTEAFF
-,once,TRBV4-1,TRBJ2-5,TGCGCCAGCAGCCAAACCAAGAGGAACGGCCAAGGGACCCACTACTTC,CASSQTKRNGQGTHYF
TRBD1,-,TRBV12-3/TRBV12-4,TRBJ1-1,TGTGCCAGCAGAAAGACAGGGAGCAACGCTGAAGCTTTCTTT,CASRKTGSNAEAFF
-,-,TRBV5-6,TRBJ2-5,TGTGTCAGCAGCTTGGATGGACAGCAAGAGACCCAATACTTC,CVSSLDGQQETQYF
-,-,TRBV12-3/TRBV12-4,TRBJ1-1,TGTGCCAACAGTTCCCTTCGTGGGGGAGCTTTCTTT,CANSSLRGGAFF
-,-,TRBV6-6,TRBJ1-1,TGTGCCAGCAGTTACTACTGGGCCCCGGGACTCATGAACACTGAAGCTTTCTTT,CASSYYWAPGLMNTEAFF
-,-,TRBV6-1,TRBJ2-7,TGTGCCAGCAGTGGGGGATTAACCGTCTACGAGCAGTACTTC,CASSGGLTVYEQYF
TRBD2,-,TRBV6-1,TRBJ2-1,TGTGCCAGCAGTTATCGACTAGCAGGTACGGTTATGCAGTTCTTC,CASSYRLAGTVMQFF
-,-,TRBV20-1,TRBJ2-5,TGCAGTGATATTAGCCCGACAACCCTTGGGCCCAAAGAGACCCAGTACTTC,CSDISPTTLGPKETQYF
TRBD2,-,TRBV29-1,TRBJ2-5,TGCAGCGTTGAGGTCAATAGCGGGAGGGTTATGGAGACCCAGTACTTC,CSVEVNSGRVMETQYF
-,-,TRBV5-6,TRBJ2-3,TGTTCCAGCAGCGCTGGAGGGAGTTTCGCAGATACGCAATATTTT,CSSSAGGSFADTQYF
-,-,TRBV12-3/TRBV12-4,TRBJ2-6,TGTGCCAGCACCCTGAGGGGGGGCGGTAGGGCCAATGTCCTGAGTTTC,CASTLRGGGRANVLSF
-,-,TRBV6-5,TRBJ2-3,TGTGCCAGACTAGAGCGAGATACGTGGTATTTT,CARLERDTWYF
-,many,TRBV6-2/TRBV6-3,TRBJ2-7,TGTGCCAGCAGTTTCCACACAGGGTTACCGTACGAGCAGTACTTC,CASSFHTGLPYEQYF
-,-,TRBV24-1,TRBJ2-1,TGTGCCAGCCGACAGCGGAATAAGAATGAGCAGTTCTTC,CASRQRNKNEQFF
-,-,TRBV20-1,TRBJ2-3,TGCAGTGTGGCCGGTACTATTATGACAGATACACAGTATTTT,CSVAGTIMTDTQYF
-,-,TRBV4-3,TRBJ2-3,TGCGCCAGCAGCTTCCTGAGTAGCACAGATACGCAGTATTTT,CASSFLSSTDTQYF
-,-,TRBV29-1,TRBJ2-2,TGCAGCGTTGAGGTGGGGTCCGCGAACGCCGGAGAGCTGTTTTTT,CSVEVGSANAGELFF
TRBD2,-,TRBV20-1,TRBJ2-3,TGCAGTACTTCCGGGACTAGCGGGAGCGCAGATATGCAGTATTTT,CSTSGTSGSADMQYF
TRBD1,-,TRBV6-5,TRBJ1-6,TGTGCCAGCAGAGGGACAGGGGATTCACACGTCCACTTT,CASRGTGDSHVHF
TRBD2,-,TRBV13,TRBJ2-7,TGTGCCAGCAGTACCAGGGGCGGGAGGTTATCCTACGAGCAGTACTTC,CASSTRGGRLSYEQYF
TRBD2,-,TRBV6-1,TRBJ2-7,TGTGCCAGCTCCGGGGACTACTACGAGCAGTTTTTC,CASSGDYYEQFF
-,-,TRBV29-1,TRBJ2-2,TGCAGCGTTGATCCAGGTGCGAACACCGGGGAACTGTTTTTT,CSVDPGANTGELFF
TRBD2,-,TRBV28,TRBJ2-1,TGTGCCAGCATTCAGACATTAGCGGGAGGGCGGGATGAGCAGTTCTTC,CASIQTLAGGRDEQFF
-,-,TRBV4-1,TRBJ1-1,TGCGCCAGCATCCAAGATCTCTACAGGGTCTGTACTGAAGCTTTCTTT,CASIQDLYRVCTEAFF
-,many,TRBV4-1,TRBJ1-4,TGCGCCAGCAGCCAAGAGGTGGGGTTTGGTGAAAAACTGTTTTTT,CASSQEVGFGEKLFF
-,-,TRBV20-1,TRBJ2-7,TGCAGTGCCAGAGGGGAAGTGGGGATCAGGGGTGTAACCTACGAGCTGTACTTC,CSARGEVGIRGVTYELYF
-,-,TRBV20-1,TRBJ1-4,TGCATTGCGAGGACAAGTCTTAATGAAATACTGTTTTTT,CIARTSLNEILFF
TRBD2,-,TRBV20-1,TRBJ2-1,TGCAGTTCGGAACTTAGCGGGTGCTCCTACAATGAGCAGTTCTTC,CSSELSGCSYNEQFF
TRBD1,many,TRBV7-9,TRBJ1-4,TGTGCCAGCAGCCAGGGACAGGGGCGCGAAAAACTGTTTTTT,CASSQGQGREKLFF
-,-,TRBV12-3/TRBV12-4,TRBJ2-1,TGTGCCAGCAGCGCTCGATACATTGAACAGTTCTTT,CASSARYIEQFF
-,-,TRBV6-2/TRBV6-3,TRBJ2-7,TGTACCAGCAGTTCCTACGGACAGAGTGGAAACGAGCAGTACTTC,CTSSSYGQSGNEQYF
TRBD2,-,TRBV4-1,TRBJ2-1,TGCGCCACCAGCCGAGAACCGACTAGCGGGAGCCCACGTGATGAGCAGTTCTTC,CATSREPTSGSPRDEQFF
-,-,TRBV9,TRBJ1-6,TGTGCCAGCAGCGTTGTGGCAGGGGAAGGCTCACCCCTCCACTTT,CASSVVAGEGSPLHF
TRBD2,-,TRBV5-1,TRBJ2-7,TGCGCCAGCAGCCAGTCTAGCGGGAGTTTTAGCTACGGACAGTACTTC,CASSQSSGSFSYGQYF
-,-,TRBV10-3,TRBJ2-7,TGTACCATCAGTGAGTCTCGGGCTAATGAGCAGTACTTC,CTISESRANEQYF
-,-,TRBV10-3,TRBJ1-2,TGTGCCATTCGGGACACGGTCCCCTATGGCTACACCTTC,CAIRDTVPYGYTF
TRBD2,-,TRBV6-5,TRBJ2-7,TGTGCCAACAGTCCCGTTGGGACTAGCGGGACCTACGAGCAGTACTTC,CANSPVGTSGTYEQYF
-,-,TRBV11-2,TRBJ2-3,TGTGCCAGCACCTCCGCTGCGGTTAGCACAGATACACAGTATTTT,CASTSAAVSTDTQYF